A single sample is the source of the 12 T cell receptor beta chains below, sequenced in a study of T cells in Graves' hyperthyroidism and ophthalmopathy. RNA transcripts provided the source from which TCR beta CDR3 regions were amplified. The study used the HTBI primer set for a first-round RT-PCR of the TCR CDR3. TCRdb itself ran the multiplex PCR reads through MiXCR, one entry per CDR3 protein. The table records fewer than 400,000 distinct CDR3 sequences, around 15% of them present only once. Material for sequencing was blood. These receptors all come from a man aged 45-60 years with Graves' ophthalmopathy.

The chain employs TRBV2 and TRBJ2-3, with 9 nucleotides matching TRBD2. CDR1 SNHLY and CDR2 FYNNEI come from the germline V gene. The trim removed 6 bases at V and 8 bases at J, leaving 9 bases unmatched. The CDR3 length is 14 residues. The CDR3: CASRLAGAGGTQYF. CDR3 DNA sequence: TGTGCCAGCAGACTAGCGGGCGCCGGGGGTACGCAGTATTTT.

This clonotype was found many times. The J gene is TRBJ2-7, the V gene TRBV29-1; D is possibly TRBD1 (6 bases). This CDR3 contains 13 residues. V was shortened by 6 bases and J by 5 bases, with 17 bases between the two germline ends. CDR1 and CDR2 from the germline V gene are SQVTM and ANQGSEA. The CDR3 is CSVGQPGGDEQYF. CDR3 nucleotides: TGCAGCGTCGGACAGCCGGGCGGCGACGAGCAGTACTTC.

There are many counts of this clonotype. The chain is built from TRBV5-1 and TRBJ2-3; 10 nucleotides match TRBD2. Per the germline V gene, CDR1 is SGHRS and CDR2 is YFSETQ. The ends lost 4 bases at V and 7 bases at J; junction bases unmatched: 6. This CDR3 has 14 amino acids. Here the CDR3 DNA reads TGCGCCAGCAGCGAACTAGCGGGATCGAATACGCAGTATTTT. It is translated as CASSELAGSNTQYF.

The rearrangement uses TRBV6-1 and TRBJ1-5, with 8 nucleotides matching TRBD1. The germline CDR1 and CDR2 sequences are MNHNS and SASEGT. This CDR3 has 15 amino acids. The V and J ends lost 4 bases and 3 bases, in that order; junction bases with no gene match: 5. In nucleotides, the CDR3 is TGTGCCAGCAGTGCAGACAGGGGCGACAATCAGCCCCAGCATTTT. The encoded protein is CASSADRGDNQPQHF.

A word on this clonotype: An end of the junction differs from the germline gene, which may be a read error. V gene TRBV30 combines with J gene TRBJ2-7; 8 bases fit TRBD2. This CDR3 is built from 13 residues. CDR1 and CDR2 (germline): GTSNPN, SVGIG (reference sequence). The CDR3 spells CAWISSGSCEQYF. The CDR3 DNA follows: TGTGCCTGGATTTCTAGCGGGTCCTGCGAGCAGTACTTC.

This clonotype has ten or more counts. The rearrangement links TRBV6-1 to TRBJ2-2; the D call may be TRBD1 or TRBD2 (5 bases each). This CDR3 is 15 amino acids long. Trimming removed 3 bases from V and 4 bases from J, with 12 bases in between. From germline, CDR1 is MNHNS and CDR2 SASEGT. The CDR3 nucleotides are TGTGCCAGCAGTGAGAGGGTTGGGGGCACCGGGGAGCTGTTTTTT. Amino acid sequence: CASSERVGGTGELFF.

This clonotype was counted at least ten times. The chain joins TRBV12-3 or TRBV12-4 to TRBJ1-4; D unresolved. Trimming pared 2 bases from V and 4 bases from J, leaving 2 bases between. The CDR3 covers 12 residues. The CDR3 loop is CASSLFNEKLFF. DNA for the CDR3: TGTGCCAGCAGTTTATTTAATGAAAAACTGTTTTTT.

There are a few counts of this clonotype. At one of its ends the junction is not consistent with the germline gene, which may arise from a read error. The gene calls are TRBV5-1 and TRBJ2-7; D possibly corresponds to TRBD2 (6 bases). This CDR3 contains 15 residues. Germline V gene sequence: CDR1 SGHRS, CDR2 YFSETQ. DNA for the CDR3: TGCGCCAGCAGCCAACTGGGGACGGGAGCCTACGAGCAGTGCTTC. Protein product: CASSQLGTGAYEQCF.

This clonotype was recorded many times. This chain uses TRBV12-3 or TRBV12-4 with TRBJ2-3; 8 bases match TRBD2. The CDR3 runs to 16 residues. The V gene end was trimmed by 7 bases and the J gene end by 2 bases; junction bases not matched to a gene: 11. CDR3: CASTNRGLVHTDTQYF. CDR3 bases: TGTGCCAGCACGAATAGGGGACTAGTGCACACAGATACGCAGTATTTT.

This clonotype occurred many times. The rearrangement uses TRBV11-2 and TRBJ2-4, with TRBD2 matching 8 bases. The trim removed 4 bases at V and 8 bases at J, leaving 10 bases unmatched. Germline CDR1 reads SGHAT; CDR2 reads FQNNGV. This CDR3 has 15 residues. The CDR3 region has the DNA TGTGCCAGCAGCTGGCAAGCGGGAGAGGGGGACATTCAGTACTTC. Amino acid sequence: CASSWQAGEGDIQYF.

This clonotype has a count of ten or more. The rearrangement uses TRBV24-1 and TRBJ1-2; weak D call: TRBD1 (5 bases). Per germline, CDR1 KGHDR and CDR2 SFDVKD. V was cut by 4 bases and J by 2 bases, with 13 bases left in between. The length of the CDR3 is 15 residues. This CDR3 is CATSDAKTANYGYTF. CDR3 nucleotide sequence: TGTGCCACCAGTGACGCCAAGACAGCAAACTATGGCTACACCTTC.

This clonotype was counted only a few times. The rearrangement uses TRBV19 and TRBJ2-2, with 14 bases matching TRBD2. V lost 3 bases and J lost 7; bases outside the gene matches: 10. Germline CDR1 and CDR2: LNHDA and SQIVND (reference sequence). The CDR3 contains 18 residues. The CDR3 spells CASSIQGLAGVSGGELFF. CDR3 coding DNA: TGTGCCAGTAGTATTCAGGGACTAGCGGGAGTTTCCGGCGGGGAGCTGTTTTTT.